These 17 T cell receptor beta chains were sequenced from one sample in a study of blood T cell repertoires in COVID-19. Profiling relied on immunoSEQ multiplex PCR, and the TCRdb table lists in-frame clones only, not all of them. The sample yields approximately 260,000 clones, 90% seen once. Specimen: peripheral blood. The source is a woman aged 60-75 years with COVID-19, enrolled during active disease.

CDR3 nucleotide sequence: TGTGCCAGCAGCTTGGGAGGGAGCCATCAGCCCCAGCATTTT. Protein: CASSLGGSHQPQHF. The chain recombines TRBV5-6 with TRBJ1-5; no definite D call. The CDR3 extends over 14 amino acids. V lost 0 bases to trimming and J lost 5 bases, with 9 bases between them. The germline CDR1 and CDR2 sequences are SGHDT and YYEEEE.

This clone was observed a single time. This chain joins TRBV6-5 and TRBJ1-2, with TRBD1 identical over 11 bases. After removal of 0 bases from V and 13 bases from J, the junction contained 10 bases not matched to a gene. In germline, CDR1 is MNHEY, CDR2 SVGAGI. CDR3 length: 15 amino acids. This chain's CDR3 is CASSYSLGTGGIATF. DNA of the CDR3: TGTGCCAGCAGTTACTCGCTCGGGACAGGGGGTATCGCCACCTTC.

V gene TRBV5-4 combines with J gene TRBJ2-5; 9 positions agree with TRBD2. Germline assignment: CDR1 SGHNT and CDR2 YYREEE (reference sequence). The CDR3 sequence is 16 residues long. Germline trimming cut 5 bases from V and 0 bases from J; bases unmatched to any gene: 8. Here the CDR3 DNA reads TGTGCCAGCAGTAGTTTAGCGGGAGAAGACCAAGAGACCCAGTACTTC. Translating it yields CASSSLAGEDQETQYF. The full variable domain, its missing parts supplied by reference TRBV5-4 and TRBJ2-5, is ETGVTQSPTHLIKTRGQQVTLRCSSQSGHNTVSWYQQALGQGPQFIFQYYREEENGRGNFPPRFSGLQFPNYSSELNVNALELDDSALYLCASSSLAGEDQETQYFGPGTRLLVL.

The chain carries TRBV27 and TRBJ1-6; 9 nucleotides line up with TRBD1. The CDR3 spans 15 residues. Germline V CDR1 and CDR2: MNHEY, SMNVEV (reference sequence). With 5 bases clipped from V and 7 bases from J, the junction kept 6 bases outside the gene matches. The chain's CDR3 is CASSPGTGRNSPLHF. CDR3 sequence (DNA): TGTGCCAGCAGTCCCGGGACAGGGCGAAATTCACCCCTCCACTTT.

This rearrangement joins TRBV5-1 to TRBJ1-3, with D uncertain. The CDR3 length is 14 residues. Germline CDR1 SGHRS, CDR2 YFSETQ. The V and J ends lost 0 bases and 11 bases respectively, with 15 bases between them. The CDR3 DNA is TGCGCCAGCAGCTTGGAAGGGCGGGGAGAACCCATATATTTT. This translates into CASSLEGRGEPIYF.

The V and J genes are TRBV19 and TRBJ2-1; 16 bases map to TRBD2. The length of the CDR3 is 17 residues. Germline loops: CDR1 LNHDA, CDR2 SQIVND (reference sequence). Losses at the gene ends were 4 bases for V and 3 bases for J; bases not matched to a gene: 3. DNA for the CDR3: TGTGCCAGTAGTAGGGGACTAGCGGGGGGGAACTACAATGAGCAGTTCTTC. Encoded protein: CASSRGLAGGNYNEQFF.

This clone appeared once. J is TRBJ1-2 and V is TRBV19; tentative D call: TRBD1 (6 bases). The V gene's germline CDR1 is LNHDA and CDR2 SQIVND (reference sequence). The CDR3 is 14 residues long. The V gene lost 6 bases and the J gene lost 0 bases, with 11 bases spanning the gap. In nucleotides, the CDR3 is TGTGCCAGTAGGGACAGAGGACCTAACTATGGCTACACCTTC. Amino acids: CASRDRGPNYGYTF.

The genes are TRBV30 and TRBJ1-1; D gene uncertain. From germline, CDR1 is GTSNPN and CDR2 SVGIG (reference sequence). V lost 2 bases, J lost 1 base, and 8 bases lay in between. The CDR3 is 13 amino acids. CDR3 DNA: TGTGCCTGGAGTCCCAGGCGGAACACTGAAGCTTTCTTT. It yields the protein CAWSPRRNTEAFF.

Comment on this clone: In the same sample, other DNA sequences code for this CDR3. J is TRBJ2-5 and V is TRBV20-1; D ambiguous. CDR1 and CDR2 (germline): DFQATT, SNEGSKA (reference sequence). V dropped 6 bases and J dropped 1 base, with 3 bases sitting between them. The CDR3 contains 10 residues. The CDR3 spells CSASQETQYF. The CDR3 DNA reads TGCAGTGCCTCCCAAGAGACCCAGTACTTC.

The chain carries TRBV2 and TRBJ1-2; 7 bases fit TRBD1. Trimming at V came to 5 bases and at J to 7 bases, leaving 7 bases not matched to a gene. Germline V gene sequence: CDR1 SNHLY, CDR2 FYNNEI. This CDR3 spans 13 amino acids. The CDR3 sequence is CASSTRTGSGYTF. DNA for the CDR3: TGTGCCAGCAGTACCAGGACAGGATCTGGCTACACCTTC.

The chain uses TRBV7-9 and TRBJ1-6; D perhaps matches TRBD1 (5 bases). V dropped 5 bases and J dropped 9 bases, with 20 bases sitting between them. This CDR3 is built from 16 residues. Germline CDR1 is SEHNR and CDR2 is FQNEAQ (reference sequence). CDR3: CASSHRGGQASSPLHF. Here the CDR3 DNA reads TGTGCCAGCAGCCATAGGGGTGGGCAGGCCAGTTCACCCCTCCACTTT.

This clone was recorded once. The rearrangement links TRBV3-1 (or the pseudogene TRBV3-2) to TRBJ1-1; no clear D gene. The germline V gene has CDR1 LGHDT and CDR2 YNNKEL (reference sequence). The germline V and J ends were trimmed by 4 bases and 3 bases, with 12 bases remaining between them. The CDR3 consists of 14 residues. The CDR3 DNA reads TGTGCCAGCAGCCTCGGAACGGCGGACACTGAAGCTTTCTTT. Protein: CASSLGTADTEAFF.

The CDR3 DNA follows: TGTGCCAGCAGTACATGGACTACCCAGGGAGAGACCCAGTACTTC. Its translation is CASSTWTTQGETQYF. The chain is built from TRBV27 and TRBJ2-5; the D gene is possibly TRBD2 (6 bases). With 5 bases removed from V and 4 bases from J, the gap between germline ends came to 17 bases. CDR3 size: 15 residues. The germline gives CDR1 MNHEY, CDR2 SMNVEV (reference sequence).

The CDR3 loop is CASSGTGTWNEQFF. For the CDR3, the DNA is TGTGCCAGCAGCGGGACAGGGACTTGGAATGAGCAGTTCTTC. The chain joins TRBV5-4 to TRBJ2-1; 9 bases fit TRBD1. Germline-derived CDR1 and CDR2 are SGHNT and YYREEE (reference sequence). This CDR3 spans 14 amino acids. V shed 4 bases and J 7 bases; nucleotides not matched to a gene: 6.

The genes are TRBV9 and TRBJ2-1; TRBD2 is a possible D gene (5 bases). The CDR3 extends over 16 amino acids. Trimming left V 0 bases short and J 0 bases short, with 10 bases between. CDR1 and CDR2 from the germline V gene are SGDLS and YYNGEE. The CDR3 protein is CASSVGVGSSYNEQFF. In DNA, the CDR3 is TGTGCCAGCAGCGTAGGGGTTGGGAGCTCCTACAATGAGCAGTTCTTC.

This clone was recorded only once. V is TRBV27 and J is TRBJ2-7, with D uncertain. The germline CDR1 and CDR2 sequences are MNHEY and SMNVEV (reference sequence). V lost 5 bases and J 0 bases, leaving 2 bases between the germline ends. The CDR3 is 11 residues long. The CDR3 reads CASSHSYEQYF. The CDR3, as DNA: TGTGCCAGCAGTCACTCCTACGAGCAGTACTTC.

This chain links TRBV9 with TRBJ2-7; tentatively, D is TRBD1 (5 bases). The germline V gene has CDR1 SGDLS and CDR2 YYNGEE. V lost 0 bases to trimming and J lost 6 bases, with 10 bases between them. The CDR3 contains 13 residues. Written as DNA, the CDR3 is TGTGCCAGCAGCGTAGTCCCAGGGATCGAGCAGTACTTC. It translates to CASSVVPGIEQYF.